This T cell receptor (beta chain) was captured by sequencing in a study of T cell changes during pregnancy in multiple sclerosis. Libraries were prepared by immunoSEQ multiplex PCR; TCRdb keeps only in-frame clonotypes and omits some of them. The repertoire consists of about 50,000 clones, with around 93% occurring once and the leading ten covering about 10%. Germline CDR1 is MNHNS and CDR2 is SASEGT. The CDR3 loop spans 17 amino acids. Deletions cut 3 bases from V and 8 bases from J, with 23 bases between. The source material was CD8+ T cells from peripheral blood mononuclear cells, sampled after pregnancy. This sequence was found in a female donor with multiple sclerosis, enrolled in a pregnancy study. This chain links TRBV6-1 with TRBJ2-1; weak D call: TRBD2 (6 bases). The CDR3 loop is CASSELERTKLGDEQFF. The DNA for the CDR3 is TGTGCCAGCAGTGAGCTCGAGCGGACTAAACTAGGTGATGAGCAGTTCTTC.